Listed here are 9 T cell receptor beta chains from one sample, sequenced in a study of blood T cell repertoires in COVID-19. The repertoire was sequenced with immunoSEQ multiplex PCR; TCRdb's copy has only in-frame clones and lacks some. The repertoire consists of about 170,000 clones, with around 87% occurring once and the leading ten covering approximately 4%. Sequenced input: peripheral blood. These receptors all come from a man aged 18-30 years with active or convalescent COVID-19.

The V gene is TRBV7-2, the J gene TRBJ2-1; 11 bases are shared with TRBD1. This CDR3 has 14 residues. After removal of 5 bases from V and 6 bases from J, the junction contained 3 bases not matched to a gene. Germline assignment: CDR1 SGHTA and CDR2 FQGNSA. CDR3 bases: TGTGCCAGCAGCGACGGGACAGGGGGCAATGAGCAGTTCTTC. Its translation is CASSDGTGGNEQFF.

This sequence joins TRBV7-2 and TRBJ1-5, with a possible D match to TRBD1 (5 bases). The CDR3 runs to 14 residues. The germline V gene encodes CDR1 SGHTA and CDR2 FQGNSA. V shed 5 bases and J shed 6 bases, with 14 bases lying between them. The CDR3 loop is CASSPGRGIQPQHF. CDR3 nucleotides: TGTGCCAGCAGCCCCGGGAGGGGAATTCAGCCCCAGCATTTT.

CDR3 DNA: TGTGCCAGCGTTTCTGGAGCGAAAGGGGAACACGAGCAGTACTTC. The encoded protein is CASVSGAKGEHEQYF. This chain joins TRBV2 and TRBJ2-7, with D perhaps TRBD1 (5 bases). Trimming stripped 8 bases from V and 5 bases from J, with 22 bases between. The CDR3 sequence is 15 residues long. Germline V lookup: CDR1 SNHLY, CDR2 FYNNEI.

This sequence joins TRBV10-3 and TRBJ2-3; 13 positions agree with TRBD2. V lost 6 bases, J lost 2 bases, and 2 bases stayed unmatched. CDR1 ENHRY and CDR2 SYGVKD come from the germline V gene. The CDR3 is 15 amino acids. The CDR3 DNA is TGTGCCATCAGCGGACTAGCGGGGGTCACAGATACGCAGTATTTT. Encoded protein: CAISGLAGVTDTQYF.

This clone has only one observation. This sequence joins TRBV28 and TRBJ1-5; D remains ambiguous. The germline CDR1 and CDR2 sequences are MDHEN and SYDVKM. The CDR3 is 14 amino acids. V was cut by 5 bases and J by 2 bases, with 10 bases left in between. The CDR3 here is CASSPREGNQPQHF. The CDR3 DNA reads TGTGCCAGCAGTCCAAGGGAGGGCAATCAGCCCCAGCATTTT.

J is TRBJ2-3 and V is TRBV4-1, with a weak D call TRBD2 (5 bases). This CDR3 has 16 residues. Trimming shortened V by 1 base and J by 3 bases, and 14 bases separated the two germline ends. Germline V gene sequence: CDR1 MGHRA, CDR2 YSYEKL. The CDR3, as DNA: TGCGCCAGCAGCCAAGGTCAATTTGGGAGTACAGATACGCAGTATTTT. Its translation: CASSQGQFGSTDTQYF.

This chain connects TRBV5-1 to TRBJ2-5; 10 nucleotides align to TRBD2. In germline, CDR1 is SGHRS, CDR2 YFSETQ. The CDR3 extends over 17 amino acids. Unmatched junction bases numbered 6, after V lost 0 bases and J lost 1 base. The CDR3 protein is CASSLDAIAGGQETQYF. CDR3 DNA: TGCGCCAGCAGCTTGGACGCAATAGCGGGGGGCCAAGAGACCCAGTACTTC.

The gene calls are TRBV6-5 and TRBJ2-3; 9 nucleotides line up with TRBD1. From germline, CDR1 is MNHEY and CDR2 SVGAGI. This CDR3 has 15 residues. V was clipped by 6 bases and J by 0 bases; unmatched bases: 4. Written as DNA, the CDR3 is TGTGCCAGCAGCCGGACAGGGGTTAGCACAGATACGCAGTATTTT. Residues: CASSRTGVSTDTQYF.

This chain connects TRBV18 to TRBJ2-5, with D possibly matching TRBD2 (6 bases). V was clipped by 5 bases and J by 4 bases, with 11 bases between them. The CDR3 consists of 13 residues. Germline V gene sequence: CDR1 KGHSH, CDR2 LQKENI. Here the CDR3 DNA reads TGTGCCAGCTCAGCGGGGATCGGAGAGACCCAGTACTTC. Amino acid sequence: CASSAGIGETQYF.